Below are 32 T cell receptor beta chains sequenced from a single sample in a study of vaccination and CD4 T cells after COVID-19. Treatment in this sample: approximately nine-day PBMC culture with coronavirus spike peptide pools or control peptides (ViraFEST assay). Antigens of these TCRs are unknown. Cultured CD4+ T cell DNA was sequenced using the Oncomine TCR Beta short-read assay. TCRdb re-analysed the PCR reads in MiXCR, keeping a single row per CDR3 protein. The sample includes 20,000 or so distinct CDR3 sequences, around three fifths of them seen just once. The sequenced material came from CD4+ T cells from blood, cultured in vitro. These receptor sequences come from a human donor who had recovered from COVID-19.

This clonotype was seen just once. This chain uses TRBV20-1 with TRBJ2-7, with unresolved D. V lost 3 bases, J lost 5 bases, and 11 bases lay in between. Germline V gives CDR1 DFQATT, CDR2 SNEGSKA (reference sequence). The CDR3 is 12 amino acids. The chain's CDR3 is CSARAIPDEQYF. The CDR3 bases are TGCAGTGCTAGGGCTATCCCGGACGAGCAGTACTTC.

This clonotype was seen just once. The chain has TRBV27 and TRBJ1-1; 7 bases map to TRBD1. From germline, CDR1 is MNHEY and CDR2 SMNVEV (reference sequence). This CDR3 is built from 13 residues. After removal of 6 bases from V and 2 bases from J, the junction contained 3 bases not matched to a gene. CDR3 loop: CASRGTANTEAFF. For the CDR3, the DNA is TGTGCCAGCAGGGGGACAGCAAACACTGAAGCTTTCTTT.

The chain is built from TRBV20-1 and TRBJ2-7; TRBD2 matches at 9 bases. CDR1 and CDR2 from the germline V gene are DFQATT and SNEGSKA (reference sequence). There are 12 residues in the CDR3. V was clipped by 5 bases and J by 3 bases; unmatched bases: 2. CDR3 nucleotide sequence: TGCAGTGCTGGGCGGGGGGGCTACGAGCAGTACTTC. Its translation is CSAGRGGYEQYF.

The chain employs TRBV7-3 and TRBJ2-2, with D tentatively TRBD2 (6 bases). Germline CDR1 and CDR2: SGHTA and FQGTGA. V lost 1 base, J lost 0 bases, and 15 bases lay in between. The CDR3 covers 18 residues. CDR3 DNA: TGTGCCAGCAGCTTAAGGGCCGGGGACTTAGCGAACACCGGGGAGCTGTTTTTT. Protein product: CASSLRAGDLANTGELFF. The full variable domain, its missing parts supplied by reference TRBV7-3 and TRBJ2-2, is GAGVSQTPSNKVTEKGKYVELRCDPISGHTALYWYRQSLGQGPEFLIYFQGTGAADDSGLPNDRFFAVRPEGSVSTLKIQRTERGDSAVYLCASSLRAGDLANTGELFFGEGSRLTVL.

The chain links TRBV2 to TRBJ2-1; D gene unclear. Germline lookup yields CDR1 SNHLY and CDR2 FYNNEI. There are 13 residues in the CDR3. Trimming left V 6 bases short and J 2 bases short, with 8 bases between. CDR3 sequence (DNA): TGTGCCAGCAGGATGGATCCCTACAATGAGCAGTTCTTC. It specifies CASRMDPYNEQFF. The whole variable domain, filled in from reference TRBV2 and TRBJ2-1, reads EPEVTQTPSHQVTQMGQEVILRCVPISNHLYFYWYRQILGQKVEFLVSFYNNEISEKSEIFDDQFSVERPDGSNFTLKIRSTKLEDSAMYFCASRMDPYNEQFFGPGTRLTVL.

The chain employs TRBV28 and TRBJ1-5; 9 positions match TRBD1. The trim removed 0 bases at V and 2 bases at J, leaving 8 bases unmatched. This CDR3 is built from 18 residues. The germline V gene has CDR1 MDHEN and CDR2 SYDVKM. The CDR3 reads CASSLWDTGGPGNQPQHF. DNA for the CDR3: TGTGCCAGCAGTTTATGGGACACAGGGGGCCCGGGCAATCAGCCCCAGCATTTT.

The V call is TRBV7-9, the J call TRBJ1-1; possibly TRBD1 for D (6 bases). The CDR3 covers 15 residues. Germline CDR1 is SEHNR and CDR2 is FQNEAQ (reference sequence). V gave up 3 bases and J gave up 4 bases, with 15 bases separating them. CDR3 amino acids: CASSFNPGAFTEAFF. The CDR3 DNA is TGTGCCAGCAGCTTTAATCCGGGGGCGTTCACTGAAGCTTTCTTT. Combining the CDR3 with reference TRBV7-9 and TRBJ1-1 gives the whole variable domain DTGVSQNPRHKITKRGQNVTFRCDPISEHNRLYWYRQTLGQGPEFLTYFQNEAQLEKSRLLSDRFSAERPKGSFSTLEIQRTEQGDSAMYLCASSFNPGAFTEAFFGQGTRLTVV.

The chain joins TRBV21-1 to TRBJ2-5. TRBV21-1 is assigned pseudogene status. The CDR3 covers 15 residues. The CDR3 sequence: CASSKQDLYQETQYF. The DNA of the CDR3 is TGTGCCAGCAGCAAGCAGGATTTGTACCAAGAGACCCAGTACTTC.

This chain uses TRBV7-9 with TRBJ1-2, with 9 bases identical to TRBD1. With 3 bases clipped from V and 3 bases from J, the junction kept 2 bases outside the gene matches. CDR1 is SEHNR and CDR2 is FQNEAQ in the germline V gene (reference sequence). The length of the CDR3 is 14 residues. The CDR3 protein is CASSFDRGYYGYTF. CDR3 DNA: TGTGCCAGCAGCTTCGACAGGGGGTACTATGGCTACACCTTC.

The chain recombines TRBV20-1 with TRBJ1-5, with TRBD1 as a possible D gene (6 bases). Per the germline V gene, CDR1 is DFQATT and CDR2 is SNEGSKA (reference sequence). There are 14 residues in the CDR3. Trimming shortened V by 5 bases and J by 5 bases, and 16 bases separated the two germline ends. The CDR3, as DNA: TGCAGTGCTGGGAGGTCCAGGGGAGATCAGCCCCAGCATTTT. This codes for CSAGRSRGDQPQHF.

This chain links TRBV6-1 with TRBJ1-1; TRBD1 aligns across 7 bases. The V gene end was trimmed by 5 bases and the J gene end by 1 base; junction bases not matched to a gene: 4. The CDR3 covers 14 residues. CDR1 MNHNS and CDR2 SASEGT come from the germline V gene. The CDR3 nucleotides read TGTGCCAGCAGTAAGACAGGGCGGAACACTGAAGCTTTCTTT. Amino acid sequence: CASSKTGRNTEAFF.

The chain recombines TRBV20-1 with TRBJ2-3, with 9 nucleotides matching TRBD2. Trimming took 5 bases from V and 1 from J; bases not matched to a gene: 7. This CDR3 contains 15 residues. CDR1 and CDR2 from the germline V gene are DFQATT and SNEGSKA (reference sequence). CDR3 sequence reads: CSAPDSGSGTDTQYF. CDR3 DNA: TGCAGTGCTCCCGATAGCGGGAGTGGCACAGATACGCAGTATTTT.

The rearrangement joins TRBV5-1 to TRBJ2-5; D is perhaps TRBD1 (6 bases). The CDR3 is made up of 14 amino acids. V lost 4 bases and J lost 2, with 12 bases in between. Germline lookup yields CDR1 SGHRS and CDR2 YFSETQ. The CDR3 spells CASSAGDGQETQYF. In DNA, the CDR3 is TGCGCCAGCAGCGCAGGGGACGGACAAGAGACCCAGTACTTC.

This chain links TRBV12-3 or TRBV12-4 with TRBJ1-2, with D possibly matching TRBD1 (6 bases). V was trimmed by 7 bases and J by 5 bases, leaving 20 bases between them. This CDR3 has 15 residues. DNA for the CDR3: TGTGCCAGCACCCCGAGTGGGGGGCGCATGTATGGCTACACCTTC. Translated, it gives CASTPSGGRMYGYTF.

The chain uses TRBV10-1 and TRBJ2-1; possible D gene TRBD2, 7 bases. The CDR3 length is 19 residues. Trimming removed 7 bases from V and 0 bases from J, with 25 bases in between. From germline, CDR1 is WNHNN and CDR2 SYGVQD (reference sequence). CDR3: CASTFKGAGQKSSYNEQFF. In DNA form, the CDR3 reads TGCGCCAGCACATTTAAAGGAGCGGGACAAAAGAGCTCCTACAATGAGCAGTTCTTC.

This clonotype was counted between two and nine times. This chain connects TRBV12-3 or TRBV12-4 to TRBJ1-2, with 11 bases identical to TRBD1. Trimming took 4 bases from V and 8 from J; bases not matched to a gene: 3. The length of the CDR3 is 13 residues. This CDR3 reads CASSSGQGVGYTF. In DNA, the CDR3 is TGTGCCAGCAGTTCGGGACAGGGGGTCGGCTACACCTTC.

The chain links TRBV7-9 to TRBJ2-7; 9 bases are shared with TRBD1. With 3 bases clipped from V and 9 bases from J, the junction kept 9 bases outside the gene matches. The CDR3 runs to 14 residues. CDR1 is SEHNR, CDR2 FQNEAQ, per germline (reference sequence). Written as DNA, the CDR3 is TGTGCCAGCAGCTTTGGGACAGGGCCCTCGCGGCAGTACTTC. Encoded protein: CASSFGTGPSRQYF.

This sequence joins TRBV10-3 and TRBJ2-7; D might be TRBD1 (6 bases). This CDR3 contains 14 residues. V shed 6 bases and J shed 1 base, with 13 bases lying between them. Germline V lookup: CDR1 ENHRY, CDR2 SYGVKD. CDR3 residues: CAISDLTGSYEQYF. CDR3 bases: TGTGCCATCAGCGATTTGACAGGATCCTACGAGCAGTACTTC.

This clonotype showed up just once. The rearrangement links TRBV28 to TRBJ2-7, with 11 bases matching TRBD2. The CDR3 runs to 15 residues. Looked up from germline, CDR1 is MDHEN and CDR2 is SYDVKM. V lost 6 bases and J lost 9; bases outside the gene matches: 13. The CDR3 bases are TGTGCCAGCAGCCTCACTAGCGGGAGCCTACGAGGGCAGTACTTC. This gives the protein CASSLTSGSLRGQYF.

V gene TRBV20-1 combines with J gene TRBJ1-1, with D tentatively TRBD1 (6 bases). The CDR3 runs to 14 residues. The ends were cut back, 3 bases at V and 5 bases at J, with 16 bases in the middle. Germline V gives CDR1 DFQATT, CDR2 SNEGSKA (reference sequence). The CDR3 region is CSASGPGAETEAFF. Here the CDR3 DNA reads TGCAGTGCTAGCGGGCCGGGGGCTGAAACTGAAGCTTTCTTT.

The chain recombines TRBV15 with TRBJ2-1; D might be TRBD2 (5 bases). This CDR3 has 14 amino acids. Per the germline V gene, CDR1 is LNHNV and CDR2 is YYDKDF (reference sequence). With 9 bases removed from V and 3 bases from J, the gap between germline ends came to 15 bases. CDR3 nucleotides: TGTGCCACTCGTAGCGACGCGCTCTACAATGAGCAGTTCTTC. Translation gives CATRSDALYNEQFF.

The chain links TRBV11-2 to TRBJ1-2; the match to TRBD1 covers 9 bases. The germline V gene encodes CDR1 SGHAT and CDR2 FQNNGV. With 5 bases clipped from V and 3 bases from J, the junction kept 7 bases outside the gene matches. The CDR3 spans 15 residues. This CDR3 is CASSKSRTGDYGYTF. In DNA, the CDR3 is TGTGCCAGCAGCAAGAGCCGGACAGGGGACTATGGCTACACCTTC.

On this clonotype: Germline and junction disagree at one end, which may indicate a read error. This CDR3 is CASGLGNTVLSSYEQYF. CDR3 DNA: TGTGCCAGCGGCTTGGGAAATACAGTCCTCAGCTCCTACGAGCAGTACTTC. The rearrangement links TRBV7-9 to TRBJ2-7; the D is unclear. CDR1 is SEHNR, CDR2 FQNEAQ, per germline (reference sequence). The CDR3 spans 17 residues.

Here the CDR3 DNA reads TGTGCCAGCAGTTTAGGGACATTCTACGAGCAGTACTTC. It yields the protein CASSLGTFYEQYF. The rearrangement links TRBV6-5 to TRBJ2-7; a weak D match, TRBD1 (6 bases). V shed 4 bases and J shed 3 bases, with 10 bases lying between them. The germline CDR1 and CDR2 sequences are MNHEY and SVGAGI. CDR3 length equals 13 residues.

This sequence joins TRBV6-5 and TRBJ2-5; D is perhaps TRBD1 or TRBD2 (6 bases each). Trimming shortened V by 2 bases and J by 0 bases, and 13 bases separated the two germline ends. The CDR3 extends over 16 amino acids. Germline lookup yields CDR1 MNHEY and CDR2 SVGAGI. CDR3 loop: CASSYLTGAYQETQYF. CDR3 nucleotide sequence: TGTGCCAGCAGTTACCTTACGGGGGCGTACCAAGAGACCCAGTACTTC.

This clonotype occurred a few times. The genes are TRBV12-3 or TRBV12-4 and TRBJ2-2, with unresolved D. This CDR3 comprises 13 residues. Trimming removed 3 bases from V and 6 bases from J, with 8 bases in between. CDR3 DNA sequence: TGTGCCAGCAGTTTCTCCGTTTCCGGGGAGCTGTTTTTT. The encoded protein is CASSFSVSGELFF.

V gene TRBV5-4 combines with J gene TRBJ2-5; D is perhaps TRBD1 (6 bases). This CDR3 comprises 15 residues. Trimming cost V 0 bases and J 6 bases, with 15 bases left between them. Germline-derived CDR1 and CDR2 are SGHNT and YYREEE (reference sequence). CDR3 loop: CASSLEQGATKTQYF. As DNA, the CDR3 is TGTGCCAGCAGCTTGGAACAGGGTGCGACAAAGACCCAGTACTTC.

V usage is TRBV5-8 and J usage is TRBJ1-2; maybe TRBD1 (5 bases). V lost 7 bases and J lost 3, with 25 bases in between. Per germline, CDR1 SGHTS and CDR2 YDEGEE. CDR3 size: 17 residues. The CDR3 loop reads CASGSGGGSSSYYGYTF. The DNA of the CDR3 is TGTGCCAGCGGTAGTGGGGGGGGATCGTCCTCTTACTATGGCTACACCTTC.

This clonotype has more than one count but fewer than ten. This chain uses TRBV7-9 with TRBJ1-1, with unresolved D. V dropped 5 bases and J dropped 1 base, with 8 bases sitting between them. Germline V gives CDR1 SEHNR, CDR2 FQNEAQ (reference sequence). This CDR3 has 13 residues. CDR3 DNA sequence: TGTGCCAGCAGCGAATTGGGGAACACTGAAGCTTTCTTT. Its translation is CASSELGNTEAFF.

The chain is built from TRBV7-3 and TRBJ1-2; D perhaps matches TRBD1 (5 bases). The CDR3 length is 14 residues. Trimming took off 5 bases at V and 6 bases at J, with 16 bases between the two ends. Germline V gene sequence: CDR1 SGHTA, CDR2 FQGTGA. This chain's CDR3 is CASSLRAGRDGYTF. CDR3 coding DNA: TGTGCCAGCAGCCTACGGGCAGGGAGGGATGGCTACACCTTC.

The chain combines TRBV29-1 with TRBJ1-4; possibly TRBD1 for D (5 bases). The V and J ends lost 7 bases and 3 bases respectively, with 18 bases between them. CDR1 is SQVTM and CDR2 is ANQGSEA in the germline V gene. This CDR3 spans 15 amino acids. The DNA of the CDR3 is TGCAGCGCGCGATGGCTCAGGGAATCTAATGAAAAACTGTTTTTT. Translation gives CSARWLRESNEKLFF.

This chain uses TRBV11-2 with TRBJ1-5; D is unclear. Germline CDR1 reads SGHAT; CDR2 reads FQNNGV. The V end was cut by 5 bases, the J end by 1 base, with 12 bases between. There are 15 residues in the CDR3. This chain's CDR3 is CASSPQRISNQPQHF. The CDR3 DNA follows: TGTGCCAGCAGCCCGCAGCGGATCAGCAATCAGCCCCAGCATTTT.